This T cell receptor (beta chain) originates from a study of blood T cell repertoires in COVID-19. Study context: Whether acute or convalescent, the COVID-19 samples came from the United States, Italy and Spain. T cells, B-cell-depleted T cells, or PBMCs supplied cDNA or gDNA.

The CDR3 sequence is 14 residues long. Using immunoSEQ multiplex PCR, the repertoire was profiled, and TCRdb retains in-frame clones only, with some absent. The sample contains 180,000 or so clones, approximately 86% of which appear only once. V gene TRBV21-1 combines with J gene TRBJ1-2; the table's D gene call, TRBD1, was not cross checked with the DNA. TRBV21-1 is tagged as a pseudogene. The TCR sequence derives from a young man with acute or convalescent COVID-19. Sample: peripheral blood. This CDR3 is CASSNRPANYGYTF. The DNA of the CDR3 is TGTGCCAGCAGCAATCGTCCAGCTAACTATGGCTACACCTTC.